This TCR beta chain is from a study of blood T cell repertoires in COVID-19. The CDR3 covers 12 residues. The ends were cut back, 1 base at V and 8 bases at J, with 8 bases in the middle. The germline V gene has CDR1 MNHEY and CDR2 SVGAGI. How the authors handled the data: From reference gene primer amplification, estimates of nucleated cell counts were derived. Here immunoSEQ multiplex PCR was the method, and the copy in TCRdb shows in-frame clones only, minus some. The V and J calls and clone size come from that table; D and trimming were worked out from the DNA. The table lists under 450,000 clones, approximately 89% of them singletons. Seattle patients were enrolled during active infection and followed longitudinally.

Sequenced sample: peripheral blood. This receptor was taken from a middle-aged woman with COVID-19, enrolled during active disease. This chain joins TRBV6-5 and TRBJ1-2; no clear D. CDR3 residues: CASSYWEGGYTF. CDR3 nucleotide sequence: TGTGCCAGCAGTTACTGGGAGGGAGGCTACACCTTC.